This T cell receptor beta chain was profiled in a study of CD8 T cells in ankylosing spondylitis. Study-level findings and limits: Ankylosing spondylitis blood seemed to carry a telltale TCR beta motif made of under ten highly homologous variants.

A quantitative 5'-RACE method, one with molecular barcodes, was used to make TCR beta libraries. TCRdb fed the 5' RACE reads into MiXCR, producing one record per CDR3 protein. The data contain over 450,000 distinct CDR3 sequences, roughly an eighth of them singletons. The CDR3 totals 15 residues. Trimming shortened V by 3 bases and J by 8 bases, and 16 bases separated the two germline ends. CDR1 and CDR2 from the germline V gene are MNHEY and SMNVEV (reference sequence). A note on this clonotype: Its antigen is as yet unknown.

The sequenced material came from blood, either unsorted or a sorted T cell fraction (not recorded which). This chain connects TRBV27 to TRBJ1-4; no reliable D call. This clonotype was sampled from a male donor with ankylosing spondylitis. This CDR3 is CASSFSSFDFEKLFF. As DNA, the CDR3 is TGTGCCAGCAGTTTTAGTTCCTTTGATTTCGAAAAACTGTTTTTT.